Presented here are 27 T cell receptor beta chains from one specimen sequenced in a study of breast tumors, draining lymph nodes, adjacent tissues. Samples came from axillary lymph nodes draining the breast cancer. TCRdb independently ran MiXCR on the multiplex PCR reads; one entry per CDR3 protein. This table holds 200,000 to 250,000 distinct CDR3 sequences, less than 35% found once. The sample consisted of axillary lymph node tissue. The source is a female donor with breast cancer. Some clones in this sample may be carry-over from other donors' samples.

This clonotype was seen only once. The chain has TRBV12-3 or TRBV12-4 and TRBJ1-1; 9 bases are shared with TRBD1. The junction had 3 bases not matched to a gene; V was cut back by 2 bases and J by 5 bases. There are 14 residues in the CDR3. CDR3 in amino acids: CASSLYRGLTEAFF. CDR3 DNA sequence: TGTGCCAGCAGTTTATACAGGGGGCTTACTGAAGCTTTCTTT.

With regard to this clonotype: This may be a read error: a much more frequent sequence differs by one nucleotide. The chain is built from TRBV12-3 or TRBV12-4 and TRBJ2-3; weak D call: TRBD2 (6 bases). The CDR3 extends over 17 amino acids. V lost 6 bases and J 0 bases, leaving 19 bases between the germline ends. The CDR3 is CASSSQGTPSSTDTQYF. The CDR3 nucleotides read TGTGCCAGCAGCTCTCAAGGGACTCCTAGTAGCACAGATACGCAGTATTTT.

This clonotype was found many times. The genes are TRBV5-1 and TRBJ2-3; 10 positions agree with TRBD1. This CDR3 has 15 residues. Germline V lookup: CDR1 SGHRS, CDR2 YFSETQ. The J segment lost 4 bases and the V segment lost 3 bases, leaving 5 bases of the junction unmatched. In DNA, the CDR3 is TGCGCCAGCAGCTCCGGGACAGGGGTTGCAGATACGCAGTATTTT. This gives the protein CASSSGTGVADTQYF.

This clonotype appeared many times. The rearrangement uses TRBV20-1 and TRBJ2-1; D not certain. Trimming removed 1 base at V and 4 bases at J, with 5 bases between. There are 12 residues in the CDR3. CDR1 is DFQATT, CDR2 SNEGSKA, per germline (reference sequence). DNA for the CDR3: TGCAGTGCTAGAGGGGGTTACAATGAGCAGTTCTTC. Its protein product is CSARGGYNEQFF.

This clonotype was picked up many times. This rearrangement joins TRBV10-3 to TRBJ1-4, with D perhaps TRBD1 (5 bases). Trimming pared 10 bases from V and 0 bases from J, leaving 12 bases between. The CDR3 has 14 residues. CDR1 ENHRY and CDR2 SYGVKD come from the germline V gene. This chain's CDR3 is CATRGGTTNEKLFF. In DNA form, the CDR3 reads TGTGCCACCCGTGGGGGTACAACTAATGAAAAACTGTTTTTT.

In this sample, this clonotype turned up many times. V is TRBV20-1 and J is TRBJ2-5, with a weak D call TRBD1 (5 bases). CDR1 DFQATT and CDR2 SNEGSKA come from the germline V gene (reference sequence). The V end lost 3 bases, the J end lost 5 bases, and 16 bases lay between the germline ends. This CDR3 is built from 14 residues. CDR3 in DNA: TGCAGTGCTAGTATATTGTGGGGCCGGGAGACCCAGTACTTC. It encodes CSASILWGRETQYF.

This clonotype was detected many times. V and J are TRBV24-1 and TRBJ2-6; D not resolved. CDR1 is KGHDR and CDR2 is SFDVKD in the germline V gene. Trimming removed 7 bases from V and 3 bases from J, with 12 bases in between. This CDR3 contains 15 residues. CDR3 protein: CATRGRVSGANVLTF. The CDR3 coding sequence is TGTGCCACCAGAGGACGGGTAAGTGGGGCCAACGTCCTGACTTTC.

This clonotype was found once. The chain recombines TRBV2 with TRBJ2-7; 11 bases align to TRBD2. Germline CDR1 reads SNHLY; CDR2 reads FYNNEI. J gave up 5 bases and V 4 bases, and 10 bases lay outside the gene matches. The CDR3 runs to 16 residues. The DNA of the CDR3 is TGTGCCAGCAGTGGCCTAGCGGGAGGAATGCGGGACGAGCAGTACTTC. The encoded protein is CASSGLAGGMRDEQYF.

The table lists this clonotype with many counts. The V and J genes are TRBV19 and TRBJ2-2, with 12 bases that match TRBD2. Germline assignment: CDR1 LNHDA and CDR2 SQIVND (reference sequence). The CDR3 contains 14 residues. The junction had 2 bases not matched to a gene; V was cut back by 7 bases and J by 5 bases. The CDR3 DNA reads as TGTGCCAGTATGACTAGCGGGGGAACCGGGGAGCTGTTTTTT. This translates into CASMTSGGTGELFF. Full variable domain (outside the CDR3, taken from reference TRBV19 and TRBJ2-2): DGGITQSPKYLFRKEGQNVTLSCEQNLNHDAMYWYRQDPGQGLRLIYYSQIVNDFQKGDIAEGYSVSREKKESFPLTVTSAQKNPTAFYLCASMTSGGTGELFFGEGSRLTVL.

This clonotype showed up many times. The chain joins TRBV20-1 to TRBJ1-2; D perhaps matches TRBD1 (5 bases). The CDR3 length is 15 residues. V lost 0 bases to trimming and J lost 0 bases, with 11 bases between them. Per germline, CDR1 DFQATT and CDR2 SNEGSKA (reference sequence). The CDR3 spells CSAREPDSTNYGYTF. The CDR3 DNA sequence: TGCAGTGCTAGAGAACCCGACAGCACTAACTATGGCTACACCTTC.

This clonotype was recorded at least ten times. The chain links TRBV25-1 to TRBJ1-6; D call uncertain. Germline CDR1 is MGHDK and CDR2 is SYGVNS. V was clipped by 4 bases and J by 2 bases, with 15 bases between them. This CDR3 is 17 amino acids long. CDR3 sequence (DNA): TGTGCCAGCAGTGCGGGTCTCCCCGGAGCCTATAATTCACCCCTCCACTTT. Protein: CASSAGLPGAYNSPLHF.

The chain links TRBV29-1 to TRBJ1-2; D is perhaps TRBD1 (5 bases). Germline-derived CDR1 and CDR2 are SQVTM and ANQGSEA. The CDR3 covers 13 residues. Trimming removed 6 bases at V and 4 bases at J, with 15 bases between. In nucleotides, the CDR3 is TGCAGCGTGGGGGAGGGGATAGGCTATGGCTACACCTTC. Translating it yields CSVGEGIGYGYTF.

As to this clonotype: A much more abundant neighbour one base away suggests this may be a read error. This chain links TRBV6-1 with TRBJ1-4; possible D gene TRBD1, 5 bases. Germline assignment: CDR1 MNHNS and CDR2 SASEGT. The CDR3 contains 10 residues. CDR3 sequence: CASSGVGLLF. The CDR3 DNA is TGTGCCAGCAGCGGGGTGGGACTGCTTTTT.

This clonotype has at least ten counts. The chain is built from TRBV10-3 and TRBJ2-4, with D possibly being TRBD2 (6 bases). The CDR3 runs 14 residues. Trimming took off 8 bases at V and 0 bases at J, with 11 bases between the two ends. The V gene's germline CDR1 is ENHRY and CDR2 SYGVKD. CDR3 bases: TGTGCCATCGGGACTCACCTAGCCAAAAACATTCAGTACTTC. The encoded protein is CAIGTHLAKNIQYF.

This clonotype was detected many times. The chain uses TRBV20-1 and TRBJ2-3; D is undetermined. CDR3 length: 13 amino acids. Germline V gene sequence: CDR1 DFQATT, CDR2 SNEGSKA (reference sequence). Trimming removed 3 bases from V and 3 bases from J, with 10 bases in between. Here the CDR3 reads CSASIPRTDTQYF. In nucleotides, the CDR3 is TGCAGTGCTAGTATCCCTAGGACAGATACGCAGTATTTT.

This clonotype appeared many times. The CDR3 region has the DNA TGCGCCAGCAGCAAGGACTGGATTAGCACAGATACGCAGTATTTT. It encodes CASSKDWISTDTQYF. The V and J genes are TRBV5-1 and TRBJ2-3; tentative D call: TRBD2 (5 bases). CDR3 length: 15 amino acids. Germline assignment: CDR1 SGHRS and CDR2 YFSETQ. V was cut by 4 bases and J by 0 bases, with 12 bases left in between.

This clonotype has at least ten counts. This rearrangement joins TRBV30 to TRBJ1-5, with 7 bases fitting TRBD1. J gave up 7 bases and V 3 bases, and 6 bases lay outside the gene matches. Germline CDR1 and CDR2: GTSNPN and SVGIG (reference sequence). This CDR3 has 13 residues. Here the CDR3 DNA reads TGTGCCTGGAGAGGTCAGGGGGGCCAGCCCCAGCATTTT. Translation: CAWRGQGGQPQHF.

The chain carries TRBV14 and TRBJ1-1; no clear D gene. V lost 4 bases to trimming and J lost 5 bases, with 8 bases between them. This CDR3 has 12 amino acids. Germline-derived CDR1 and CDR2 are SGHDN and FVKESK. The CDR3 sequence: CASSPFGTEAFF. In nucleotides, the CDR3 is TGTGCCAGCAGCCCATTCGGAACTGAAGCTTTCTTT.

This clonotype has ten or more counts. The chain links TRBV24-1 to TRBJ2-5; TRBD1 is a possible D gene (6 bases). V was trimmed by 10 bases and J by 3 bases, leaving 23 bases between them. The CDR3 totals 16 residues. Germline V gene data show CDR1 as KGHDR and CDR2 as SFDVKD. The CDR3 spells CATSPGSGTTKETQYF. CDR3 nucleotides: TGTGCCACTTCTCCGGGATCCGGGACAACAAAAGAGACCCAGTACTTC.

Many counts were recorded for this clonotype. The chain is built from TRBV6-4 and TRBJ2-5; TRBD2 matches 9 bases. Losses at the gene ends were 4 bases for V and 5 bases for J; bases not matched to a gene: 8. The germline V gene encodes CDR1 MRHNA and CDR2 SNTAGT. The CDR3 contains 15 residues. CDR3 in amino acids: CASSVSGTSSETQYF. DNA of the CDR3: TGTGCCAGCAGTGTGTCCGGGACTAGCAGTGAGACCCAGTACTTC.

This clonotype was counted ten times or more. The chain couples TRBV19 to TRBJ2-1, with D possibly matching TRBD1 (7 bases). The CDR3 totals 16 residues. CDR1 is LNHDA, CDR2 SQIVND, per germline (reference sequence). The V gene lost 6 bases and the J gene lost 6 bases, with 21 bases spanning the gap. CDR3 sequence reads: CASSKGQIGTSNEQFF. The CDR3 nucleotides are TGTGCCAGTAGCAAGGGACAGATCGGGACTTCCAATGAGCAGTTCTTC. The full variable domain, in which reference TRBV19 and TRBJ2-1 provide the parts outside the CDR3, is DGGITQSPKYLFRKEGQNVTLSCEQNLNHDAMYWYRQDPGQGLRLIYYSQIVNDFQKGDIAEGYSVSREKKESFPLTVTSAQKNPTAFYLCASSKGQIGTSNEQFFGPGTRLTVL.

This clonotype was observed at least ten times. The rearrangement links TRBV7-6 to TRBJ1-2; 8 nucleotides line up with TRBD1. Trimming cost V 1 base and J 2 bases; bases outside gene matches: 3. The V gene's germline CDR1 is SGHVS and CDR2 FNYEAQ. This CDR3 region has 15 residues. The CDR3, as DNA: TGTGCCAGCAGCTTAGGACAGGGGCCGAACTATGGCTACACCTTC. Its translation: CASSLGQGPNYGYTF.

This clonotype was counted many times. The chain joins TRBV4-3 to TRBJ2-2; a possible D gene is TRBD2 (5 bases). CDR3 length equals 18 residues. Trimming left V 0 bases short and J 0 bases short, with 14 bases between. From germline, CDR1 is LGHNA and CDR2 YSLEER. Written as DNA, the CDR3 is TGCGCCAGCAGCCAAGATTCAAAGGGAGCGGCGAACACCGGGGAGCTGTTTTTT. Its translation is CASSQDSKGAANTGELFF.

About this clonotype: Here the CDR3 omits its conserved ending phenylalanine or tryptophan, so a read error is the likely source. The limits of the CDR3 on the DNA are not certain, so only TCRdb's listed CDR3 is given. The gene calls are TRBV2 and TRBJ2-5; TRBD2 was called by the table and not checked on the DNA. Germline-derived CDR1 and CDR2 are SNHLY and FYNNEI. The CDR3 length equals 10 residues, ends included. The CDR3: CASSGRQLNA.

Comments on this clonotype: Because it lacks the conserved phenylalanine or tryptophan at the end, this CDR3 is likely a read error. The V and J genes are TRBV20-1 and TRBJ2-5, with TRBD1 matching 8 bases. With V trimmed by 5 bases and J by 4 bases, 6 bases remained unmatched. The CDR3 consists of 13 residues. CDR1 is DFQATT and CDR2 is SNEGSKA in the germline V gene (reference sequence). The CDR3 sequence: CSAPTGTGETQYL. In DNA form, the CDR3 reads TGCAGTGCTCCCACGGGGACAGGAGAGACCCAGTACCTC.

This chain joins TRBV24-1 and TRBJ1-1, with D uncertain. The V and J ends lost 11 bases and 2 bases respectively, with 8 bases between them. Germline V gives CDR1 KGHDR, CDR2 SFDVKD. The CDR3 extends over 11 amino acids. Here the CDR3 reads CASILNTEAFF. The CDR3 DNA is TGTGCCAGCATTCTTAACACTGAAGCTTTCTTT.

In its sample, this clonotype was seen many times. V usage is TRBV20-1 and J usage is TRBJ2-5; D is possibly TRBD1 (6 bases). The CDR3 covers 17 residues. The V and J ends lost 0 bases and 9 bases respectively, with 26 bases between them. The germline V gene encodes CDR1 DFQATT and CDR2 SNEGSKA (reference sequence). In nucleotides, the CDR3 is TGCAGTGCTAGAGATAGATTGGGGGACACGGGCCCTGGAGCCCAGTACTTC. Translating gives CSARDRLGDTGPGAQYF.